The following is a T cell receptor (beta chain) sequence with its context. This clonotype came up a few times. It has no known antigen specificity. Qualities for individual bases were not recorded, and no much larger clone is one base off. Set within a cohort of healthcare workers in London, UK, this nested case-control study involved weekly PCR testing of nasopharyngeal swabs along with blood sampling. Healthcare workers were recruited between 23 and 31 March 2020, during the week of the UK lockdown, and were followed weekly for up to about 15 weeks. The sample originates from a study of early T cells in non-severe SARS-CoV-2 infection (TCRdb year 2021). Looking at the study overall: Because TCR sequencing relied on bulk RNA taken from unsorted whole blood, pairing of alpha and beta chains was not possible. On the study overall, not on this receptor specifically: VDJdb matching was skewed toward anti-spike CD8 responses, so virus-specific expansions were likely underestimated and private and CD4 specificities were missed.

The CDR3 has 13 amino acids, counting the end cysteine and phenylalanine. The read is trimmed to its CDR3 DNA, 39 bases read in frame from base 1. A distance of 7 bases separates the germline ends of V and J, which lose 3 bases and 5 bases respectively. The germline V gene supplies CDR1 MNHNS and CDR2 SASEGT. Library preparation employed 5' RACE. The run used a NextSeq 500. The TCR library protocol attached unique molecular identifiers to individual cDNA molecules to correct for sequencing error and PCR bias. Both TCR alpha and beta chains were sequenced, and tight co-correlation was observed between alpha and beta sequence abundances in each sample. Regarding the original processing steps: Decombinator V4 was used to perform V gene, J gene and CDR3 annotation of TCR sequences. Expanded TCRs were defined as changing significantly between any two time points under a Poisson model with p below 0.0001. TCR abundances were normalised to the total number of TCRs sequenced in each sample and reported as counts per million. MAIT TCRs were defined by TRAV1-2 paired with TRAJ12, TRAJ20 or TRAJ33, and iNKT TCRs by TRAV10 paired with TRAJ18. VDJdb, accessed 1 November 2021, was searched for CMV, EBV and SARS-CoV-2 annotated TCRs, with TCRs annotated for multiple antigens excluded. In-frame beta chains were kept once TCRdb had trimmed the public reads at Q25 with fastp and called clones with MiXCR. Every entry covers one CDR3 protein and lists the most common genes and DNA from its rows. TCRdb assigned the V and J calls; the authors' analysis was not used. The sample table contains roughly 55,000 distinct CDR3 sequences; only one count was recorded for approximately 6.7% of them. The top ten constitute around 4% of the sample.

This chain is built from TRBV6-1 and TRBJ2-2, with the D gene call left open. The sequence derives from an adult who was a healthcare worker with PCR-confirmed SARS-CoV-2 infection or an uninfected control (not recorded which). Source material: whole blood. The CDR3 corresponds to CASSEGKTGELFF. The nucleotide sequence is TGTGCCAGCAGTGAGGGGAAGACCGGGGAGCTGTTTTTT.